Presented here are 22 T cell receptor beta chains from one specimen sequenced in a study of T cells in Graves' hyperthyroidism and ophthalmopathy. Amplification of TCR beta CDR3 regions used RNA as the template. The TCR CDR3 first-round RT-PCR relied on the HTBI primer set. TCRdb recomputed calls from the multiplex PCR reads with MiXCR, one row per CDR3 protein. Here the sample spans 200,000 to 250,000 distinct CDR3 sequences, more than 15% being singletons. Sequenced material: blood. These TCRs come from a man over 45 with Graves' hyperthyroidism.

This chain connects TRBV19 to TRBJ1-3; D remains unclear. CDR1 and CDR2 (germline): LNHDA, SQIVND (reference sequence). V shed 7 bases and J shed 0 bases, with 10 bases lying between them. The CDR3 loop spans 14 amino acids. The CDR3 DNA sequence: TGTGCCAGTAACCCCGGCCACTCTGGAAACACCATATATTTT. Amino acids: CASNPGHSGNTIYF.

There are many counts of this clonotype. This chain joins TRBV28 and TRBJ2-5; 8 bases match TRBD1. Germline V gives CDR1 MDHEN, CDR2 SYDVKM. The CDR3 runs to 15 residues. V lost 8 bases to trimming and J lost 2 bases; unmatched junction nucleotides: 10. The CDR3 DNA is TGTGCCAGCGGTGCCGGTAGACAGGGGCAAGAGACCCAGTACTTC. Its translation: CASGAGRQGQETQYF.

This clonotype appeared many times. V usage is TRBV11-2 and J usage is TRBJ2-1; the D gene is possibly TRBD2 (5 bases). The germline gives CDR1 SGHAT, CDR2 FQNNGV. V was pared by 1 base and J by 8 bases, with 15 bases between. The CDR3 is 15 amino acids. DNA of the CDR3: TGTGCCAGCAGCTTAGGGCCCGGAATTAGCGATGAGCAGTTCTTC. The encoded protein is CASSLGPGISDEQFF.

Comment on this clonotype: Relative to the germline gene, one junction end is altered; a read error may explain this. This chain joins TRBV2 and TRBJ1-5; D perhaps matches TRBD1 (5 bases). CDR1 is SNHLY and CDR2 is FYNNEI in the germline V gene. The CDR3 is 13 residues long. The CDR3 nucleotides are TGTGCCAGCAGCGAAGGGGCTAACCAGCCCCAGCATTTT. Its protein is CASSEGANQPQHF.

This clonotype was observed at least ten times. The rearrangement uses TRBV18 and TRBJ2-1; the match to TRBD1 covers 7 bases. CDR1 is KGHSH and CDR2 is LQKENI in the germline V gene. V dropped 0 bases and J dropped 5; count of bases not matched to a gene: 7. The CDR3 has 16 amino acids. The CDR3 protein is CASSPPLGQPNNEQFF. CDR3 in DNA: TGTGCCAGCTCACCACCGTTGGGACAGCCCAACAATGAGCAGTTCTTC.

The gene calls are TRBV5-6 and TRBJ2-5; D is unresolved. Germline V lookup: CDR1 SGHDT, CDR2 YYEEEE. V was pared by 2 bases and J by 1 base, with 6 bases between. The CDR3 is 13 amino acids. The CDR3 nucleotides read TGTGCCAGCAGCTTTGGGCTCCAAGAGACCCAGTACTTC. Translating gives CASSFGLQETQYF.

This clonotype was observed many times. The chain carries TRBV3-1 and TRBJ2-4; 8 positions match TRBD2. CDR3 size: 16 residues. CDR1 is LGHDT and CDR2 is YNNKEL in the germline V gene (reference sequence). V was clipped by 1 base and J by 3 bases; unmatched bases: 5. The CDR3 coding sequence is TGTGCCAGCAGCCAAGTTAGCGGGATGGGCAAAAACATTCAGTACTTC. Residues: CASSQVSGMGKNIQYF.

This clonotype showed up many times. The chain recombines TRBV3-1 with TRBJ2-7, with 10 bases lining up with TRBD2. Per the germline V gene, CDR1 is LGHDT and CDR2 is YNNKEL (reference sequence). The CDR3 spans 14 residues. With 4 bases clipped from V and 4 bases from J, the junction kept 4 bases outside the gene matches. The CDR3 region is CASSLSGRAYEQYF. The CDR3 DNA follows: TGTGCCAGCAGCCTAAGCGGGAGGGCGTACGAGCAGTACTTC.

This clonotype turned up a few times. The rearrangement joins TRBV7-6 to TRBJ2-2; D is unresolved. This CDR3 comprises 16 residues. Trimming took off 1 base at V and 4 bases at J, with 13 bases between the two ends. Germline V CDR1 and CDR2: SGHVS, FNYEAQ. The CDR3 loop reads CASSLEGFISTGELFF. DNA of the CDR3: TGTGCCAGCAGCTTAGAGGGATTTATCAGCACCGGGGAGCTGTTTTTT.

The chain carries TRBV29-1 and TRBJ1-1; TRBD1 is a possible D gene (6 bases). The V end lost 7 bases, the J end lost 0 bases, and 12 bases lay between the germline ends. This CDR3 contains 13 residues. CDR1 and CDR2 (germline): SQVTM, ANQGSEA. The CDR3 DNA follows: TGCAGCGCTACGGGACAAATGAACACTGAAGCTTTCTTT. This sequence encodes CSATGQMNTEAFF.

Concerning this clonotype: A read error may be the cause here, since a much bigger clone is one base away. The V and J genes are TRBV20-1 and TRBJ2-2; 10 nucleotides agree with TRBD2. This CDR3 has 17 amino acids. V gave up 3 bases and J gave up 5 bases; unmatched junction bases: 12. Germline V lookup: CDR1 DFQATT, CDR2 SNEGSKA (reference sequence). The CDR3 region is CSARAPSGSGKTGELFF. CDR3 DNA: TGCAGTGCTAGGGCCCCTAGCGGGAGTGGGAAGACCGGGGAGCTGTTTTTT.

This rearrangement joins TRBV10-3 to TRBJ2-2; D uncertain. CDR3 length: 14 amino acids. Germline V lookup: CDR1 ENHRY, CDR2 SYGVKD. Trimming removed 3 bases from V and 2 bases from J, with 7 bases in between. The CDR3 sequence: CAISDLSNTGELFF. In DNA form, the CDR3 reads TGTGCCATCAGTGATTTGAGTAACACCGGGGAGCTGTTTTTT.

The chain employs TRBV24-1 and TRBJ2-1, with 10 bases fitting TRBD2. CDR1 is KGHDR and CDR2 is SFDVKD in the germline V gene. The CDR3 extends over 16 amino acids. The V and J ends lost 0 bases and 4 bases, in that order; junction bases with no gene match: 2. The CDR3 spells CATSDLGTSEYNEQFF. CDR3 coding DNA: TGTGCCACCAGTGATTTGGGGACTAGCGAGTACAATGAGCAGTTCTTC.

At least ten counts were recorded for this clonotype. The CDR3 protein is CASSPTGGGHIQYF. In DNA, the CDR3 is TGTGCCAGCTCACCGACGGGGGGCGGACACATTCAGTACTTC. The chain uses TRBV18 and TRBJ2-4, with D possibly matching TRBD2 (7 bases). Germline V gene lookup returns CDR1 KGHSH and CDR2 LQKENI. V was cut by 3 bases and J by 8 bases, with 14 bases left in between. The CDR3 extends over 14 amino acids.

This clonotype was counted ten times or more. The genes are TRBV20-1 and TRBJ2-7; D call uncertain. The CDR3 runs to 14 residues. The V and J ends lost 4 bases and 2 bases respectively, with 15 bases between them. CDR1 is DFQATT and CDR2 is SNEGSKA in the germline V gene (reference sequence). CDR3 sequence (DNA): TGCAGTGCTAACGAACTCCGGAGTACCTACGAGCAGTACTTC. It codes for CSANELRSTYEQYF.

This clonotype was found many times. CDR3 sequence (DNA): TGTGCCAGCTCACAACAGGCGAAGGGGACTAGCGGGACCGGAGAGCAGTTCTTC. It translates to CASSQQAKGTSGTGEQFF. The V gene is TRBV18, the J gene TRBJ2-1; 13 positions match TRBD2. CDR1 is KGHSH, CDR2 LQKENI, per germline. The CDR3 is 18 residues long. The V segment lost 4 bases and the J segment 10 bases; nucleotides outside the gene matches: 16. The whole variable domain, remainder taken from reference TRBV18 and TRBJ2-1, is NAGVMQNPRHLVRRRGQEARLRCSPMKGHSHVYWYRQLPEEGLKFMVYLQKENIIDESGMPKERFSAEFPKEGPSILRIQQVVRGDSAAYFCASSQQAKGTSGTGEQFFGPGTRLTVL.

CDR3 nucleotide sequence: TGCGCCAGCAGCGTAACAGGGGGCGAAGGGACTGAAGCTTTCTTT. Protein: CASSVTGGEGTEAFF. The gene calls are TRBV5-1 and TRBJ1-1; 9 bases agree with TRBD1. CDR1 is SGHRS and CDR2 is YFSETQ in the germline V gene. The CDR3 contains 15 residues. Trimming at V came to 4 bases and at J to 5 bases, leaving 9 bases not matched to a gene.

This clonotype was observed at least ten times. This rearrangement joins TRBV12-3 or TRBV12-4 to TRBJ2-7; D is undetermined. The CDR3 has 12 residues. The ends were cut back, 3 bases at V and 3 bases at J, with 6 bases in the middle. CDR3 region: CASSLSLYEQYF. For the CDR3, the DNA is TGTGCCAGCAGTTTGAGCCTCTACGAGCAGTACTTC.

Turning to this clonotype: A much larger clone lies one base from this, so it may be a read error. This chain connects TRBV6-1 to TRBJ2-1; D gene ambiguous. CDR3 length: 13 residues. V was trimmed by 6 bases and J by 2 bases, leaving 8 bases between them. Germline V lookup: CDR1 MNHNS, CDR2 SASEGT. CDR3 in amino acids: CASSLRAYNEQFF. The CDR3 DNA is TGTGCCAGCAGCTTGAGAGCCTACAATGAGCAGTTCTTC.

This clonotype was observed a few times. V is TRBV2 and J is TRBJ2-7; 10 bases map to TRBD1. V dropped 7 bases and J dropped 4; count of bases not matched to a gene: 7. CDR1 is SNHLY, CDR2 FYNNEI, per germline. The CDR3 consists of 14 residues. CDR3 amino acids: CASIKRTGGYEQYF. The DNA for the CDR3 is TGTGCCAGCATTAAACGGACAGGGGGATACGAGCAGTACTTC.

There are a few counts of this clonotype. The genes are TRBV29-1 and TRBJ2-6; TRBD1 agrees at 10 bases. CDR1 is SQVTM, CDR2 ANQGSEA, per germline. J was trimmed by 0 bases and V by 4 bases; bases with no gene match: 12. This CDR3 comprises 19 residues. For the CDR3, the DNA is TGCAGCGTTGCCGGGACAGGGGCCCAAGGGGGCTCTGGGGCCAACGTCCTGACTTTC. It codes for CSVAGTGAQGGSGANVLTF. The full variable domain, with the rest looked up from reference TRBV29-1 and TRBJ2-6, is SAVISQKPSRDICQRGTSLTIQCQVDSQVTMMFWYRQQPGQSLTLIATANQGSEATYESGFVIDKFPISRPNLTFSTLTVSNMSPEDSSIYLCSVAGTGAQGGSGANVLTFGAGSRLTVL.

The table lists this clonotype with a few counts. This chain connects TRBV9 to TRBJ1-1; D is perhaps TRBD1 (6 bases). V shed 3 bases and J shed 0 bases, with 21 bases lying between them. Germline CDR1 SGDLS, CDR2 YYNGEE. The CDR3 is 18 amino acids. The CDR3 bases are TGTGCCAGCAGCGGGGGGGGTACAGGGCTAGGGGTGAACACTGAAGCTTTCTTT. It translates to CASSGGGTGLGVNTEAFF.